These T cell receptor beta chains were read from a single sample in a study of blood T cell repertoires in COVID-19. The protocol was immunoSEQ multiplex PCR, while the TCRdb copy is restricted to in-frame clones and leaves out a portion. The table lists 200,000 to 250,000 clones, about 85% of them singletons. Sequences were obtained from peripheral blood. These receptors came from an elderly woman with active or convalescent COVID-19. CDR3s include the opening cysteine and the closing phenylalanine or tryptophan. The D gene is left open where the match is weak. Size tells how often a clone was seen (once, few, many) or the class of an expanded clone, and some rows leave it out.

TGTGCCAGCAGCCCCTGGGGTTTAGCGGGAAACGGGGAGCTGTTTTTT,CASSPWGLAGNGELFF,TRBJ2-2,-,TRBV3-1/TRBV3-2,TRBD2
TGTGCCAGCAGCTTAGGGGCCCTACAGCAAGGAGAGACCCAGTACTTC,CASSLGALQQGETQYF,TRBJ2-5,-,TRBV7-7,-
TGTGCCTGGCGACAGACATATAGCAATCAGCCCCAGCATTTT,CAWRQTYSNQPQHF,TRBJ1-5,few,TRBV30,-
TGTGCCAGCAAGAGTGGTACAGCCGGCACTGAAGCTTTCTTT,CASKSGTAGTEAFF,TRBJ1-1,-,TRBV27,-
TGTGCCAGCAGCCAAGGGAGGGGATTTGGACAGGGGGCCGACTATAATTCACCCCTCCACTTT,CASSQGRGFGQGADYNSPLHF,TRBJ1-6,-,TRBV4-2,TRBD1
TGTGCCACCAGGGGGACAGAAAACACCGGGGAGCTGTTTTTT,CATRGTENTGELFF,TRBJ2-2,few,TRBV24-1,TRBD1
TGTGCCTGGAGCCGGAAGGTCGAGGGGAGGGCCAAATCCGGGGAGCTGTTTTTT,CAWSRKVEGRAKSGELFF,TRBJ2-2,-,TRBV30,TRBD2
TGTGCCAGCAGTATGGCCGGACAGGGCTCCAATGAAAAACTGTTTTTT,CASSMAGQGSNEKLFF,TRBJ1-4,-,TRBV6-6,TRBD1
TGCGCCAGCACATCCTTGACGGGGGGGAACGCAGATACGCAGTATTTT,CASTSLTGGNADTQYF,TRBJ2-3,-,TRBV5-1,TRBD2
TGTGCCAGCAGCGTAGGAGGGACAGTCTACAATGAGCAGTTCTTC,CASSVGGTVYNEQFF,TRBJ2-1,-,TRBV9,TRBD1
TGTGCCAGCAGCTTGACAGGTTATGAAAAACTGTTTTTT,CASSLTGYEKLFF,TRBJ1-4,-,TRBV7-2,-
TGTGCCAGCAGTCACAGGGGTCTAGGAGCCGGGGAGCTGTTTTTT,CASSHRGLGAGELFF,TRBJ2-2,-,TRBV27,TRBD1
TGTGCCTGGAGTCGACTAGCGGGAAAGTACCAAGAGACCCAGTACTTC,CAWSRLAGKYQETQYF,TRBJ2-5,-,TRBV30,TRBD2
TGTGCCAGCAGTTACAGACAAAACTATGGCTACACCTTC,CASSYRQNYGYTF,TRBJ1-2,-,TRBV6-2/TRBV6-3,-
TGTGCCAGCAGCCAAACAGTTAGCAATCAGCCCCAGCATTTT,CASSQTVSNQPQHF,TRBJ1-5,-,TRBV3-1/TRBV3-2,-
TGTGCCAGCAGCTTGGGACTAGCGGCGCGCTTATGG,CASSLGLAARLW,TRBJ2-7,-,TRBV7-9,TRBD2
TGTGCCTGGAGTTTGGAGGGCAATCAGCCCCAGCATTTT,CAWSLEGNQPQHF,TRBJ1-5,-,TRBV30,-
TGTGCCAGCAGCCCCCGGGATCTTCTTACAGATACGCAGTATTTT,CASSPRDLLTDTQYF,TRBJ2-3,-,TRBV21-1,-
TGTGCCAGCAGCTTATTACGGGAGACCCAGTACTTC,CASSLLRETQYF,TRBJ2-5,once,TRBV13,-
TGTGCCAGTACTAGGGGCCCTACTCTAGCAACTAATGAAAAACTGTTTTTT,CASTRGPTLATNEKLFF,TRBJ1-4,-,TRBV19,-
TGTGCCAGCAGCGTATCTACTAGCTCCTACGAGCAGTACTTC,CASSVSTSSYEQYF,TRBJ2-7,-,TRBV9,-
TGTGCCACCAGCATAGACAGGGGAGAGACCCAGTACTTC,CATSIDRGETQYF,TRBJ2-5,-,TRBV15,TRBD1
TGTGCCACCAGTGACTCGAGGTCAGCCTACACCTTC,CATSDSRSAYTF,TRBJ1-2,-,TRBV24-1,-
TGTGCCAGCAGCTTGGGCGGGGGGGGACCAGATACGCAGTATTTT,CASSLGGGGPDTQYF,TRBJ2-3,-,TRBV7-2,TRBD2
TGTGCCAGCAGTGTACAGGGTACCAGCAATCAGCCCCAGCATTTT,CASSVQGTSNQPQHF,TRBJ1-5,-,TRBV2,-
TGTGCCAGCAGCTTTAGACAATTCCACGCAGATACGCAGTATTTT,CASSFRQFHADTQYF,TRBJ2-3,-,TRBV7-3,-
TGCGCCAGCACCTTTGGCGGGGTAGGCGAGCAGTACTTC,CASTFGGVGEQYF,TRBJ2-7,-,TRBV5-1,-
TGTGCCAGCAGCCGGACAGCCCGCTACGAGCAGTACTTC,CASSRTARYEQYF,TRBJ2-7,-,TRBV27,-
TGTGCCAGCAGCTCAATTATAGGACTATCCCAAGAGACCCAGTACTTC,CASSSIIGLSQETQYF,TRBJ2-5,few,TRBV7-9,-
TGTGCCAGTAGCCCCAGTAGCGGGAGAGGAGAGACCCAGTACTTC,CASSPSSGRGETQYF,TRBJ2-5,-,TRBV19,TRBD2
TGTGCCATCAGTTCCCTCCTAACTAATAGCGGGGGGACGCAGTTCTTC,CAISSLLTNSGGTQFF,TRBJ2-1,-,TRBV10-3,TRBD2
TGTGCCAGCAGTGAACAAGGGGAAAATTCACCCCTCCACTTT,CASSEQGENSPLHF,TRBJ1-6,-,TRBV2,-
TGTGCCAGCTCAGATCTTCTCGGCTCTGGAAACACCATATATTTT,CASSDLLGSGNTIYF,TRBJ1-3,once,TRBV18,-
TGTGCCAGTAGTATCCCTCCGGGACAGGGGGACTCTGGGGCCAACGTCCTGACTTTC,CASSIPPGQGDSGANVLTF,TRBJ2-6,-,TRBV19,TRBD1
TGTGCCAGCTCACCAAGGCGACAGGGAGCCTACGAGCAGTACTTC,CASSPRRQGAYEQYF,TRBJ2-7,-,TRBV18,TRBD1
TGTGCCAGCAGCCAACCCGGACTAGCGGGCTACAATGAGCAGTTCTTC,CASSQPGLAGYNEQFF,TRBJ2-1,-,TRBV3-1/TRBV3-2,TRBD2